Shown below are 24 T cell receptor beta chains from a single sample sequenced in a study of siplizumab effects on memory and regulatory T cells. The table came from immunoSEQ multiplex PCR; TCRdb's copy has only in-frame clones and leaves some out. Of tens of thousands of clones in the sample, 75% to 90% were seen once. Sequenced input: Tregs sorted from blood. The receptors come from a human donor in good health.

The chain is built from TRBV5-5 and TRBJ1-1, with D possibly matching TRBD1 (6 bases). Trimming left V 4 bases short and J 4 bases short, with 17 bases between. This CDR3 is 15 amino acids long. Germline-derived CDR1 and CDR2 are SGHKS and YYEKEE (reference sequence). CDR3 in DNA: TGTGCCAGCAGCCCGGATGTGGGGGCTGGCACTGAAGCTTTCTTT. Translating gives CASSPDVGAGTEAFF.

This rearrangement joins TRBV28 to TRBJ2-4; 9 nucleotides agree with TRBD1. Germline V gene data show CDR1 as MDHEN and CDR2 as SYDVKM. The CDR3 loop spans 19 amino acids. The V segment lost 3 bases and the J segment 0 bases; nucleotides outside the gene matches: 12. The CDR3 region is CASSLRDRVQFLAKNIQYF. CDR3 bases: TGTGCCAGCAGTTTGAGGGACAGGGTGCAATTCCTAGCCAAAAACATTCAGTACTTC. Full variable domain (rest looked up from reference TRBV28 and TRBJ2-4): DVKVTQSSRYLVKRTGEKVFLECVQDMDHENMFWYRQDPGLGLRLIYFSYDVKMKEKGDIPEGYSVSREKKERFSLILESASTNQTSMYLCASSLRDRVQFLAKNIQYFGAGTRLSVL.

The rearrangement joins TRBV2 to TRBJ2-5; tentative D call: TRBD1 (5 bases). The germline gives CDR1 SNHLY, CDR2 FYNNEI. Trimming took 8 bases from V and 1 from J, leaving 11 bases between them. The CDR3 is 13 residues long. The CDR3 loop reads CASSGFTQETQYF. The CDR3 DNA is TGTGCCAGCTCAGGGTTTACCCAAGAGACCCAGTACTTC.

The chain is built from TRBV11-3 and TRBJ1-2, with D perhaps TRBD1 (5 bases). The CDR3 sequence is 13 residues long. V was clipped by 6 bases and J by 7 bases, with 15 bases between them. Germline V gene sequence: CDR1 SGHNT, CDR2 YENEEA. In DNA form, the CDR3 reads TGTGCCAGCAGTCGTAACGGGGGTTTTGGCTACACCTTC. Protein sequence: CASSRNGGFGYTF.

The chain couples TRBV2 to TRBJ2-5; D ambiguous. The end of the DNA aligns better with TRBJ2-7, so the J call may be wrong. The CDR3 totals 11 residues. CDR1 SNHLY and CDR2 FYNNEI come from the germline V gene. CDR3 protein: CASSAHSEQYF. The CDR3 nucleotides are TGTGCCAGCAGTGCGCACTCCGAGCAGTACTTC.

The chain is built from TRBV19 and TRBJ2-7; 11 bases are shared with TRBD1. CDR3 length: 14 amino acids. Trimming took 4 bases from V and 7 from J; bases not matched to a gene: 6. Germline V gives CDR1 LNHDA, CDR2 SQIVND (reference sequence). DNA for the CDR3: TGTGCCAGTAGTACGGGACAGGGGGTTGGAGAGCAGTACTTC. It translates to CASSTGQGVGEQYF.

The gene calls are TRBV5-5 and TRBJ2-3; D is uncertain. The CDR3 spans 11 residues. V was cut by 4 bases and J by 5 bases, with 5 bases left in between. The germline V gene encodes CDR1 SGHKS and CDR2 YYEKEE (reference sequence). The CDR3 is CASSQLDTQYF. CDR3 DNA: TGTGCCAGCAGCCAGCTAGATACGCAGTATTTT.

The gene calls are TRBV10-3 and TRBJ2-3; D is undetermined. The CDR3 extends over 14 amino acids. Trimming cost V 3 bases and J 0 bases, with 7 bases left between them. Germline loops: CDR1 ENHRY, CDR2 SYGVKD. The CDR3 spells CAISELGSTDTQYF. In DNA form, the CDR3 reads TGTGCCATCAGTGAACTCGGAAGCACAGATACGCAGTATTTT.

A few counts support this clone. CDR3 coding DNA: TGTGCCAGCAGCCAAGTAAGGTCCGGGACTAGCGGCAATACGCAGTATTTT. Protein: CASSQVRSGTSGNTQYF. The J gene is TRBJ2-3, the V gene TRBV4-2; 11 bases align to TRBD2. Germline trimming cut 1 base from V and 7 bases from J; bases unmatched to any gene: 10. Germline values: CDR1 LGHNA, CDR2 YNFKEQ. CDR3 length: 17 residues.

Here the CDR3 DNA reads TGTGCCAGTGCTGCGGGGCTCAGCAATCAGCCCCAGCATTTT. As protein: CASAAGLSNQPQHF. The chain is built from TRBV19 and TRBJ1-5; TRBD1 might be the D (5 bases). Trimming removed 8 bases from V and 1 base from J, with 12 bases in between. Germline V gene lookup returns CDR1 LNHDA and CDR2 SQIVND (reference sequence). This CDR3 has 14 residues.

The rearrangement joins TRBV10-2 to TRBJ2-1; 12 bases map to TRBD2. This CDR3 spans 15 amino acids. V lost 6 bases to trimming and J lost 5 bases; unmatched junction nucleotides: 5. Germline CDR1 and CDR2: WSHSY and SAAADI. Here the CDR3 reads CASRTSGRGNNEQFF. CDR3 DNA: TGCGCCAGCAGGACTAGCGGGAGAGGGAACAATGAGCAGTTCTTC.

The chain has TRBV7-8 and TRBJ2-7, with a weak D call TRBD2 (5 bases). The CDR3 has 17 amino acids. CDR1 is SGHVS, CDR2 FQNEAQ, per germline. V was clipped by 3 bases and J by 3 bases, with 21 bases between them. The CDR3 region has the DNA TGTGCCAGCAGCTTTAGCACGGCCGGGGTGAGGGTCTACGAGCAGTACTTC. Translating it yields CASSFSTAGVRVYEQYF. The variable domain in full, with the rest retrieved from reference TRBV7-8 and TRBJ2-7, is GAGVSQSPRYKVAKRGQDVALRCDPISGHVSLFWYQQALGQGPEFLTYFQNEAQLDKSGLPSDRFFAERPEGSVSTLKIQRTQQEDSAVYLCASSFSTAGVRVYEQYFGPGTRLTVT.

The CDR3 bases are TGCGCCAGCAGCTTTACTCGATATGGCTACACCTTC. It codes for CASSFTRYGYTF. V and J are TRBV5-1 and TRBJ1-2; D not resolved. CDR1 and CDR2 from the germline V gene are SGHRS and YFSETQ. The germline V and J ends were trimmed by 2 bases and 5 bases, with 7 bases remaining between them. This CDR3 has 12 residues.

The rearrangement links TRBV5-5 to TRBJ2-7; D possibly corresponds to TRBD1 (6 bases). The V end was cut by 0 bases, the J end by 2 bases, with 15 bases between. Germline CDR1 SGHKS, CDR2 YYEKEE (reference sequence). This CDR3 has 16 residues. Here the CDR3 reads CASSLVRTALTYEQYF. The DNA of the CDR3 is TGTGCCAGCAGCTTGGTGCGGACAGCACTGACCTACGAGCAGTACTTC. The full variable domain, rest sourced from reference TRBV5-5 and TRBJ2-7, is DAGVTQSPTHLIKTRGQQVTLRCSPISGHKSVSWYQQVLGQGPQFIFQYYEKEERGRGNFPDRFSARQFPNYSSELNVNALLLGDSALYLCASSLVRTALTYEQYFGPGTRLTVT.

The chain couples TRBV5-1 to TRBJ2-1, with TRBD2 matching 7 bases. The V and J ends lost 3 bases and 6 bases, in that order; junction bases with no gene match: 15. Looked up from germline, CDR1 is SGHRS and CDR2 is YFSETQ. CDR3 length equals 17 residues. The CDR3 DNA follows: TGCGCCAGCAGCTGGACAAGCAGCGGGGTATACCCCAATGAGCAGTTCTTC. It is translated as CASSWTSSGVYPNEQFF.

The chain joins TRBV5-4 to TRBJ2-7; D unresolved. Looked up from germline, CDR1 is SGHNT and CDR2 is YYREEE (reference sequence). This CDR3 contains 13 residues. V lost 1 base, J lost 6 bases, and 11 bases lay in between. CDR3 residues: CASSLSGSAEQYF. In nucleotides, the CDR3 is TGTGCCAGCAGCTTGTCCGGGTCCGCCGAGCAGTACTTC.

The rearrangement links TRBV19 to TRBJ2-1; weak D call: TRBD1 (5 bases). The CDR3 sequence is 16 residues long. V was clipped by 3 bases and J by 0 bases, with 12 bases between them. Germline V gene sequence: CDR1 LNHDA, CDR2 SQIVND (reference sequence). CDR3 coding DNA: TGTGCCAGTAGTATCAGGGCCGAGAGCTCCTACAATGAGCAGTTCTTC. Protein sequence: CASSIRAESSYNEQFF.

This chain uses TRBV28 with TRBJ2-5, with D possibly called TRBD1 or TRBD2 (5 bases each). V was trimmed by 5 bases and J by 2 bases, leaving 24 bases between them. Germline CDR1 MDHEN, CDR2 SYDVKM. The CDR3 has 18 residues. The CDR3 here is CASSPYQGPGSTQETQYF. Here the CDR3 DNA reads TGTGCCAGCAGTCCCTACCAGGGACCGGGATCTACACAAGAGACCCAGTACTTC.

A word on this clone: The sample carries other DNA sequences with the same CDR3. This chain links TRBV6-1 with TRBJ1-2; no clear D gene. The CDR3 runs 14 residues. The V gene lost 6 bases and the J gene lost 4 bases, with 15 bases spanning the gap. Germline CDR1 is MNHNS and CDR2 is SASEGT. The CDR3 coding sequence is TGTGCCAGCAGCATAAGCAGAATACTCTATGGCTACACCTTC. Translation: CASSISRILYGYTF.

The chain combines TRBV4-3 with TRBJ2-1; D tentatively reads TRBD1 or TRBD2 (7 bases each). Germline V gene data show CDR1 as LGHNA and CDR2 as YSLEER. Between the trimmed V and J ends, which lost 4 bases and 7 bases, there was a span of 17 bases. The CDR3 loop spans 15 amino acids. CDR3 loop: CASSRAGQNRNEQFF. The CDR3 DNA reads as TGCGCCAGCAGCCGAGCGGGACAGAATAGGAATGAGCAGTTCTTC.

The CDR3 DNA reads TGTGCCAGCAGTTGGAGGGCCGGGGAGCCCCAGCATTTT. Translation gives CASSWRAGEPQHF. The J gene is TRBJ1-5, the V gene TRBV6-6; D remains unclear. The CDR3 is 13 residues long. V was clipped by 4 bases and J by 8 bases, with 12 bases between them. Per the germline V gene, CDR1 is MNHNY and CDR2 is SVGAGI (reference sequence).

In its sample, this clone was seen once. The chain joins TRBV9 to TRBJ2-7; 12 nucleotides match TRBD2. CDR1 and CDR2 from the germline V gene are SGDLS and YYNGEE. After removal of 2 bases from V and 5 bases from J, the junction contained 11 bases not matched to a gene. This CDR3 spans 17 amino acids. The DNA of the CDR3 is TGTGCCAGCAGCGTTTCCGGGACTAGCGGGTGGCTCCACGAGCAGTACTTC. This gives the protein CASSVSGTSGWLHEQYF.

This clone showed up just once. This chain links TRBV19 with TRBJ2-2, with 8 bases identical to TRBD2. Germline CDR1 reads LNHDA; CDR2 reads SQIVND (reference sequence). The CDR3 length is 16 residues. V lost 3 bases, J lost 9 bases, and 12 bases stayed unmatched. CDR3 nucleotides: TGTGCCAGTAGTATGATCGCTGCGGGAGGCCTCCGGGAGCTGTTTTTT. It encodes CASSMIAAGGLRELFF.

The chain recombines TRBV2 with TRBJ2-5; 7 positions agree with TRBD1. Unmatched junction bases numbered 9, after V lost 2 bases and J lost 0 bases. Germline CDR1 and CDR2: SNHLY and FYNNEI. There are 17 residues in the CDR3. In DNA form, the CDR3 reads TGTGCCAGCAGTGAACATGGGGGACAGAGGTACCAAGAGACCCAGTACTTC. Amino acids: CASSEHGGQRYQETQYF.